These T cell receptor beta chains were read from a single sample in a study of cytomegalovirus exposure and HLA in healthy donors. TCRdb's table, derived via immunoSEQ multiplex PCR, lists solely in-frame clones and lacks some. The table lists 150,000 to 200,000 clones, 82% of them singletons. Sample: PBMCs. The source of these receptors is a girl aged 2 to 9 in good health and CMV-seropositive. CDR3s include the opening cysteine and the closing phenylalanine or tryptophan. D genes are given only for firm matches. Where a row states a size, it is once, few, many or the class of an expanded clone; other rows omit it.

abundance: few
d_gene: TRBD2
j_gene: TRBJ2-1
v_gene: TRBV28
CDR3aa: CASRRPSGSSREQFF
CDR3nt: TGTGCCAGCAGGCGGCCTAGCGGGAGTAGTAGGGAGCAGTTCTTC

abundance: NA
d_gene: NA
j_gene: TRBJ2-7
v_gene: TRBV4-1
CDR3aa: CASSQDGPPPIGGQYF
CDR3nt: TGCGCCAGCAGCCAAGATGGGCCTCCTCCGATTGGAGGGCAGTACTTC

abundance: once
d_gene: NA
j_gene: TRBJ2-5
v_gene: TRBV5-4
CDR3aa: CASSADLGLSETQYF
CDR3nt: TGTGCCAGCAGCGCGGACTTAGGACTGTCGGAGACCCAGTACTTC

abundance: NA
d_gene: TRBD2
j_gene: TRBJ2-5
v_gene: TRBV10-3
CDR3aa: CAIKTSGNETQYF
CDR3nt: TGTGCCATCAAGACTAGCGGGAATGAGACCCAGTACTTC

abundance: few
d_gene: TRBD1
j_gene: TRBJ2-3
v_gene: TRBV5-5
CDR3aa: CASSPDRVHWTDTQYF
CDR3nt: TGTGCCAGCAGCCCCGACAGGGTCCATTGGACAGATACGCAGTATTTT

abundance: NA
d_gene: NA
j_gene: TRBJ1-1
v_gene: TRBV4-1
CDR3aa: CASSQKTGFTEAFF
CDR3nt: TGCGCCAGCAGCCAAAAAACAGGGTTTACTGAAGCTTTCTTT

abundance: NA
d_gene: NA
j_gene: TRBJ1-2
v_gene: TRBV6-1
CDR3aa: CASSEAGQGRYYGYTF
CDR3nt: TGTGCCAGCAGTGAAGCGGGGCAGGGTCGGTACTATGGCTACACCTTC

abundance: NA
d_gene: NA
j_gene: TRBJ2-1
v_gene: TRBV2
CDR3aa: CASSGRTNRGGYNEQFF
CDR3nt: TGTGCCAGCAGCGGTCGAACAAACAGGGGGGGGTACAATGAGCAGTTCTTC

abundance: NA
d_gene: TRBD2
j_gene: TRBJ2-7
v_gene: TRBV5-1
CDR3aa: CASSTTSGPYEQYF
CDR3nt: TGCGCCAGCAGCACCACTAGCGGGCCATACGAGCAGTACTTC

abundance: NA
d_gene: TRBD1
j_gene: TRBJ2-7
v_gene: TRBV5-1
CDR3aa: CASSYGWTGSYEQYF
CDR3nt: TGCGCCAGCAGTTATGGCTGGACAGGGTCCTACGAGCAGTACTTC

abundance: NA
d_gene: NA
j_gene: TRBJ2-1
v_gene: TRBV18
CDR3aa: CASSGRDSTYNEQFF
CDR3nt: TGTGCCAGCTCCGGCCGGGACTCGACATACAATGAGCAGTTCTTC

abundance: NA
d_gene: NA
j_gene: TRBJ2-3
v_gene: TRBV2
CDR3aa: CARGGPSTDTQYF
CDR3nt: TGTGCCAGGGGGGGGCCTAGCACAGATACGCAGTATTTT

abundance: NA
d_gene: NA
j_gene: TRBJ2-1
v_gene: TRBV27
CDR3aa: CASRLPTRVRPYNEQFF
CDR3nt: TGTGCCAGCAGATTACCTACCCGGGTGAGACCTTACAATGAGCAGTTCTTC

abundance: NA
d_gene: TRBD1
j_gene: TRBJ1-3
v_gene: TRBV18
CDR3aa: CASARQGENTIYF
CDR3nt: TGTGCCAGCGCACGACAGGGGGAGAACACCATATATTTT

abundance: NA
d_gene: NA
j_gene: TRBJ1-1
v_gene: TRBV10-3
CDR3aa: CAISVDTEAFF
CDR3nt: TGTGCCATCAGTGTCGACACTGAAGCTTTCTTT

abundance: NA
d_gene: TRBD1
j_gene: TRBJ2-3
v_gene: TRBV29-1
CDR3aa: CSVRDRDEGDTQYF
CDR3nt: TGCAGCGTGCGGGACAGGGATGAGGGGGATACGCAGTATTTT

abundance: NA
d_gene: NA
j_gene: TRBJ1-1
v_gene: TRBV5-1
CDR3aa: CASSTGTPNTEAFF
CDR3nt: TGCGCCAGCAGCACCGGGACACCGAACACTGAAGCTTTCTTT

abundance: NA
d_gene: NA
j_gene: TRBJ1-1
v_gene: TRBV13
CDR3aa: CASSSLTLQGMNTEAFF
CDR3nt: TGTGCCAGCAGCTCACTTACCCTCCAGGGGATGAACACTGAAGCTTTCTTT

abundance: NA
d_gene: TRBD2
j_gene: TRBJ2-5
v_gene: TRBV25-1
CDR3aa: CASSEWGRGLQETQYF
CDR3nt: TGTGCCAGCAGTGAATGGGGGAGGGGTCTCCAAGAGACCCAGTACTTC

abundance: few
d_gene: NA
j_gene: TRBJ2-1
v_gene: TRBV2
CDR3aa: CASSGQEGDSEQFF
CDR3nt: TGTGCCAGCAGTGGCCAGGAGGGGGACAGTGAGCAGTTCTTC

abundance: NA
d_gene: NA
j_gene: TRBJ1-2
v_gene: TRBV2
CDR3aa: CASSETAIYGYTF
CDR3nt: TGTGCCAGCAGTGAAACAGCTATTTATGGCTACACCTTC

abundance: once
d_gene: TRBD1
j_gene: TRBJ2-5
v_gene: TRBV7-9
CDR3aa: CASSLRGDRVGQETQYF
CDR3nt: TGTGCCAGCAGCTTAAGGGGGGACAGGGTAGGCCAAGAGACCCAGTACTTC

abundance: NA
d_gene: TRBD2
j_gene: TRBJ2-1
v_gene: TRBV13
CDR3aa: CASRPRRTSGNNEQFF
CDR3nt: TGTGCCAGCAGACCCCGAAGGACTAGCGGGAACAATGAGCAGTTCTTC

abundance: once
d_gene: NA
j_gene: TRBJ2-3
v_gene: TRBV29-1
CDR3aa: CSVGLAGGRDTQYF
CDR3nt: TGCAGCGTTGGGCTGGCAGGGGGGCGAGATACGCAGTATTTT

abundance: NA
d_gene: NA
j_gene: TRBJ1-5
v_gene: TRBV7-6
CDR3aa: CASSLGGRGDQPQHF
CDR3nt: TGTGCCAGCAGCTTGGGGGGGAGAGGGGATCAGCCCCAGCATTTT

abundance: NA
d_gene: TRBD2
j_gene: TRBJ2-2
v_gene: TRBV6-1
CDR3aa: CASSVGGTIMSLRGVFF
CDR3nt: TGTGCCAGCAGTGTCGGAGGAACTATAATGTCCCTTCGGGGGGTGTTTTTT

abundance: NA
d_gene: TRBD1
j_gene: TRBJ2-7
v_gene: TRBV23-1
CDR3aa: CASSQSPIDRDSYEQYF
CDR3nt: TGCGCCAGCAGTCAATCCCCGATCGACAGGGACTCCTACGAGCAGTACTTC

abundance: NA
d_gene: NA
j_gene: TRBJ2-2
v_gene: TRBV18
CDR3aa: CASSPPTRGSPGELFF
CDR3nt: TGTGCCAGCTCACCACCCACCAGGGGATCGCCCGGGGAGCTGTTTTTT

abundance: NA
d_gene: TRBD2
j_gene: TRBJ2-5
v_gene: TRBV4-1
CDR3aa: CASSHRPLAGDFTGETQYF
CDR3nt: TGCGCCAGCAGCCACCGCCCACTAGCGGGAGATTTTACGGGAGAGACCCAGTACTTC

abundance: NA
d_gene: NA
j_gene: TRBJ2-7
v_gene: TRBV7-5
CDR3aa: CARSPRCAGTSQRKAYEQYF
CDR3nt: TGTGCCAGAAGCCCCCGGTGTGCAGGGACTAGCCAGAGAAAGGCCTACGAGCAGTACTTC